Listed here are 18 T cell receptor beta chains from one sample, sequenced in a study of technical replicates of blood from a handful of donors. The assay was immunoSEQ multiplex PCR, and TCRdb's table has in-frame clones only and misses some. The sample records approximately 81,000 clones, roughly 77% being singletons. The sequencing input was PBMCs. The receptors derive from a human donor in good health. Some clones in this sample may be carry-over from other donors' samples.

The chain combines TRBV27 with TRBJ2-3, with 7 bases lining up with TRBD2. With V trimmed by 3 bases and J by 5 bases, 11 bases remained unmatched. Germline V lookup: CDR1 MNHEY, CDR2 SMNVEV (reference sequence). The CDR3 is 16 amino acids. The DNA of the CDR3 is TGTGCCAGCAGTTTCGTGGGCCGGGAGGAACGAGATACGCAGTATTTT. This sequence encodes CASSFVGREERDTQYF.

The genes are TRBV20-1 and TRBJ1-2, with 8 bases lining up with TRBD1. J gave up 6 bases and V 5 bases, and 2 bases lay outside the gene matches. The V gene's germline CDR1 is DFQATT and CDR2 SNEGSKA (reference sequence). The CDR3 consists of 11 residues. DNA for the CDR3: TGCAGTGCTTGGACAGGGAATGGCTACACCTTC. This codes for CSAWTGNGYTF.

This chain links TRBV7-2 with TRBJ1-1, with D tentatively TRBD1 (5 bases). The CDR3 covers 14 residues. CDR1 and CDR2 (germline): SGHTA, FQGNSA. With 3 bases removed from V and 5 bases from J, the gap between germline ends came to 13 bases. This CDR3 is CASSFFDRPTEAFF. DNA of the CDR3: TGTGCCAGCAGCTTCTTTGACAGACCAACTGAAGCTTTCTTT.

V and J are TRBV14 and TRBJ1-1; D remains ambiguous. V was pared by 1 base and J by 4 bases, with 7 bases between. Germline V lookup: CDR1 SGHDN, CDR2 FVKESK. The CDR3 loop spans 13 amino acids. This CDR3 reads CASSQVVSTEAFF. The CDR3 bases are TGTGCCAGCAGCCAAGTGGTGAGCACTGAAGCTTTCTTT.

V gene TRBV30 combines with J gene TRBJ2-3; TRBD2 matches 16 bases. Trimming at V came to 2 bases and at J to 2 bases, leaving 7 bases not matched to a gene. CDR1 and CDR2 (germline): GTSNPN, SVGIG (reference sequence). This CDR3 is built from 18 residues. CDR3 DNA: TGTGCCTGGAGTAAGCTGGGACTAGCGGGAGGGGCCACAGATACGCAGTATTTT. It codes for CAWSKLGLAGGATDTQYF.

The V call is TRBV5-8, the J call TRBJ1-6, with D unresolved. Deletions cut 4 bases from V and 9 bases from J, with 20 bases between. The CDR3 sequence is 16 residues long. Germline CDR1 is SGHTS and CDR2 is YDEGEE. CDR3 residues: CASSPRRVRPLSPLHF. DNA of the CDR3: TGTGCCAGCAGCCCGCGGAGGGTTCGTCCACTTTCACCCCTCCACTTT.

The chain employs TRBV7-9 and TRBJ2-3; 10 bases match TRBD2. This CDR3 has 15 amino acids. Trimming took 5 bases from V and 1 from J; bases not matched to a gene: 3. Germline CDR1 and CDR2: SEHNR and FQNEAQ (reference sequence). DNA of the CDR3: TGTGCCAGCAGCCCTGGGACTAGCGGCACAGATACGCAGTATTTT. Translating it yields CASSPGTSGTDTQYF.

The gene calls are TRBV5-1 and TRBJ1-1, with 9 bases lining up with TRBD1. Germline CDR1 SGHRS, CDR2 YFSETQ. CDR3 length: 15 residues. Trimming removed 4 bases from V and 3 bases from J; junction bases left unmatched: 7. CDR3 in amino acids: CASSNPTGGYTEAFF. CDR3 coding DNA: TGCGCCAGCAGCAACCCGACAGGGGGTTACACTGAAGCTTTCTTT.

This CDR3 reads CASRVQGHTQYF. DNA for the CDR3: TGCGCCAGCAGGGTACAGGGCCATACGCAGTATTTT. This chain joins TRBV10-1 and TRBJ2-3; a possible D gene is TRBD1 (6 bases). There are 12 residues in the CDR3. Per germline, CDR1 WNHNN and CDR2 SYGVQD (reference sequence). V was clipped by 6 bases and J by 7 bases, with 11 bases between them.

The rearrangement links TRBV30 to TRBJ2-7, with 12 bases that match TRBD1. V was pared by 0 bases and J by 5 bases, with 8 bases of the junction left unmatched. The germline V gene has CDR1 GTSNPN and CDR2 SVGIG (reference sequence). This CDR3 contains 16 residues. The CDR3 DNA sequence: TGTGCCTGGAGTGTTTACCTCGGGACAGGGGGCCACGAGCAGTACTTC. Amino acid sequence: CAWSVYLGTGGHEQYF.

The CDR3 sequence: CASSPQYNEQFF. The CDR3 DNA reads TGTGCCAGCAGCCCCCAATACAATGAGCAGTTCTTC. This chain links TRBV7-2 with TRBJ2-1; D is unclear. The CDR3 loop spans 12 amino acids. Germline CDR1 reads SGHTA; CDR2 reads FQGNSA. The germline V and J ends were trimmed by 5 bases and 4 bases, with 6 bases remaining between them.

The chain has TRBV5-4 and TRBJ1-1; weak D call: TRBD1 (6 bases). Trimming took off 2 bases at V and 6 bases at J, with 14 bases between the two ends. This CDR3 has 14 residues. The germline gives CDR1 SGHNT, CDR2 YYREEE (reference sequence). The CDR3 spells CASSFPDRWAEAFF. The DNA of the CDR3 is TGTGCCAGCAGCTTCCCTGACAGGTGGGCTGAAGCTTTCTTT. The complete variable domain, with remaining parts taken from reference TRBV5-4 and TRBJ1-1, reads ETGVTQSPTHLIKTRGQQVTLRCSSQSGHNTVSWYQQALGQGPQFIFQYYREEENGRGNFPPRFSGLQFPNYSSELNVNALELDDSALYLCASSFPDRWAEAFFGQGTRLTVV.

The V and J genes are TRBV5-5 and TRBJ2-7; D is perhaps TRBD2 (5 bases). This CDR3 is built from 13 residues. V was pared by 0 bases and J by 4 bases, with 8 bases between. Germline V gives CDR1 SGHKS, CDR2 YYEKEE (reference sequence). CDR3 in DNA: TGTGCCAGCAGCTTGGGAGGGCTGTACGAGCAGTACTTC. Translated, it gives CASSLGGLYEQYF.

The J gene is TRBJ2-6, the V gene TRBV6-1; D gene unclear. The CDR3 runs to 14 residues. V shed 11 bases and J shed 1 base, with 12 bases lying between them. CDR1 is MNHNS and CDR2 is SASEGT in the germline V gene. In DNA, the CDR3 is TGTGCCTGCCAACCGAGGTCTGGGGCCAACGTCCTGACTTTC. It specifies CACQPRSGANVLTF.

In DNA, the CDR3 is TGTGCCAGCGGAGCCTACGAGCAGTACTTC. This encodes CASGAYEQYF. The chain joins TRBV6-6 to TRBJ2-5; no firm D call. The DNA end is a closer match to TRBJ2-7, so the J assignment may be wrong. This CDR3 is 10 amino acids long. Germline-derived CDR1 and CDR2 are MNHNY and SVGAGI (reference sequence).

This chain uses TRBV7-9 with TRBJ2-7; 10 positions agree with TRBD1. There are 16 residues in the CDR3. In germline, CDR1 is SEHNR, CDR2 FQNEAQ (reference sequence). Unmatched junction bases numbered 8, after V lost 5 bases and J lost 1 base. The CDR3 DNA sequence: TGTGCCAGCAGCCCGAGACAGGGGGCGCGTTCCTACGAGCAGTACTTC. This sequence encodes CASSPRQGARSYEQYF.

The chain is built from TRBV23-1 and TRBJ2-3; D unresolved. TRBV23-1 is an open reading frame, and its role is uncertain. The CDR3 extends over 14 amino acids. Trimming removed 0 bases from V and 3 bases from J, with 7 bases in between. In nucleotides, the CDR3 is TGCGCCAGCAGTCAATCGTCCGTAACAGATACGCAGTATTTT. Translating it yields CASSQSSVTDTQYF.

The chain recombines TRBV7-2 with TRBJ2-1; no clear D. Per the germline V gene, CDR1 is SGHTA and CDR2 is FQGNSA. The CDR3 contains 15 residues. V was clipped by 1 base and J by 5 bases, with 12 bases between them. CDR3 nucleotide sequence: TGTGCCAGCAGCTTAGTTACGCTACGCCACAATGAGCAGTTCTTC. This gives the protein CASSLVTLRHNEQFF.